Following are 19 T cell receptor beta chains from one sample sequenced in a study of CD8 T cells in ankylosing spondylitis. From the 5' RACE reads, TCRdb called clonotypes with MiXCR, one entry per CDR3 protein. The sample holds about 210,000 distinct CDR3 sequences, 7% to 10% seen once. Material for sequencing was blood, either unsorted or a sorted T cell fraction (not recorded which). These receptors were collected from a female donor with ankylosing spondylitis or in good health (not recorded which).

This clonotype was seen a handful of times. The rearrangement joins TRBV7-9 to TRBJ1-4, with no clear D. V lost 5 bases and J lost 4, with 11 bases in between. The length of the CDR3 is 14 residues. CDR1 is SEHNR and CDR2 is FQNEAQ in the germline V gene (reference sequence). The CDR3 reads CASSPIPNNEKLFF. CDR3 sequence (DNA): TGTGCCAGCAGCCCCATCCCTAATAATGAAAAACTGTTTTTT.

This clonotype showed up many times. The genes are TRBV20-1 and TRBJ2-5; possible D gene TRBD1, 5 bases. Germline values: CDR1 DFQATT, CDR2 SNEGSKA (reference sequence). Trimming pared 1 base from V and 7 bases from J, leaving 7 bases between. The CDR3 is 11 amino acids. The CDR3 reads CSARGGGTQYF. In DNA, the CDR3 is TGCAGTGCTAGAGGGGGCGGGACCCAGTACTTC.

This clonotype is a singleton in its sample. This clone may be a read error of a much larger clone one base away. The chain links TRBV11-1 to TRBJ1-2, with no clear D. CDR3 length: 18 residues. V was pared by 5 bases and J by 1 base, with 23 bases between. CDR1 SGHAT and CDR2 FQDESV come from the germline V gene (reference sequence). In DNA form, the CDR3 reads TGTGCCAGCAGCCCCACGGGGAACTTTCTAGGTAGTAACTATGGCTACACCTTC. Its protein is CASSPTGNFLGSNYGYTF.

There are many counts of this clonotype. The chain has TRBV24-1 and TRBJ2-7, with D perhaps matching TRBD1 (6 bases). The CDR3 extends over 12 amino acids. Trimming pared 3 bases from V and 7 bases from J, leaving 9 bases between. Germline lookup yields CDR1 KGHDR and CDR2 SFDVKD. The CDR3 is CATSDTTGEQYF. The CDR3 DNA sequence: TGTGCCACCAGTGATACAACAGGGGAGCAGTACTTC.

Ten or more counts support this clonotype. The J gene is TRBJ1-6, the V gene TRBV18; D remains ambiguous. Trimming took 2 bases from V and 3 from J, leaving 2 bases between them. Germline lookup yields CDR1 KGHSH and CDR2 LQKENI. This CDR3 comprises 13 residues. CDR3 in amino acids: CASSPNYNSPLHF. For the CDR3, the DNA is TGTGCCAGCTCACCAAACTATAATTCACCCCTCCACTTT. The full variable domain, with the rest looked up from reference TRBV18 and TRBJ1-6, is NAGVMQNPRHLVRRRGQEARLRCSPMKGHSHVYWYRQLPEEGLKFMVYLQKENIIDESGMPKERFSAEFPKEGPSILRIQQVVRGDSAAYFCASSPNYNSPLHFGNGTRLTVT.

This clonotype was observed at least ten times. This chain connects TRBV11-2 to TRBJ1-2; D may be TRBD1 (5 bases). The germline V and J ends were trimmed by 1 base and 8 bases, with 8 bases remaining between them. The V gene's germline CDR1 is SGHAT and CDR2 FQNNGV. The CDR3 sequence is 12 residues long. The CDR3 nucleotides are TGTGCCAGCAGCTTAGTATCAGGGGGCTACACCTTC. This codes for CASSLVSGGYTF.

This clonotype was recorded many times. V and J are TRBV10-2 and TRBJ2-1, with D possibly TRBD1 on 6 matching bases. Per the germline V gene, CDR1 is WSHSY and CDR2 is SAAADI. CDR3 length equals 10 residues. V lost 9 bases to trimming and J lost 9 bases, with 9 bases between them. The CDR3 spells CARTQGEQFF. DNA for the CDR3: TGCGCCAGGACACAGGGTGAGCAGTTCTTC.

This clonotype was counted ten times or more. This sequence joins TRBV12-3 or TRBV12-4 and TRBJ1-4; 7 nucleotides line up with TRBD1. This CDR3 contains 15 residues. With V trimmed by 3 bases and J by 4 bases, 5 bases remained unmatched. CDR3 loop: CASSFGQAINEKLFF. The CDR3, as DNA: TGTGCCAGCAGTTTTGGACAGGCGATTAATGAAAAACTGTTTTTT.

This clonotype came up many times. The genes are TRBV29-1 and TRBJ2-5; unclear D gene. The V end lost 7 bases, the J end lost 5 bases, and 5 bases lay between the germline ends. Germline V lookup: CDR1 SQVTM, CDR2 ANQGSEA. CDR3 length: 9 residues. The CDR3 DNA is TGCAGCGCGGAGGAGACCCAGTACTTC. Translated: CSAEETQYF.

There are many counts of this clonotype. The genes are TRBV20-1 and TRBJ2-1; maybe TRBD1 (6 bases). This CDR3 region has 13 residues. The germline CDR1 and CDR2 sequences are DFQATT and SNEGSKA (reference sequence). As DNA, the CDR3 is TGCAGCCCACAGGGAAACAATTACAATGAGCAGTTCTTC. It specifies CSPQGNNYNEQFF.

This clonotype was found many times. CDR3 DNA: TGTGCCACCAGCAGTTGGAGGGGACTAAGCTCCTACAATGAGCAGTTCTTC. Residues: CATSSWRGLSSYNEQFF. This chain joins TRBV15 and TRBJ2-1; 7 bases map to TRBD2. Germline CDR1 is LNHNV and CDR2 is YYDKDF (reference sequence). The V gene end was trimmed by 3 bases and the J gene end by 0 bases; junction bases not matched to a gene: 8. The CDR3 spans 17 residues.

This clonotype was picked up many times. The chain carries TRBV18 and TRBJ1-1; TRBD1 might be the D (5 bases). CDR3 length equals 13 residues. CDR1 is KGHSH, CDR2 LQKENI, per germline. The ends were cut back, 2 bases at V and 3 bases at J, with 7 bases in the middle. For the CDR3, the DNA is TGTGCCAGCTCACCAGGGGGGGACACTGAAGCTTTCTTT. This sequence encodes CASSPGGDTEAFF.

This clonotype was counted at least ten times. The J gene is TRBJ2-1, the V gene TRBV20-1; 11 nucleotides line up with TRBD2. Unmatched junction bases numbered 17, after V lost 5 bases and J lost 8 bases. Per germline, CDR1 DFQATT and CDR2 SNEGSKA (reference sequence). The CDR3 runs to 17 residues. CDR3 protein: CSASRGTLAGESHEQFF. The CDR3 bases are TGCAGTGCTTCCCGAGGGACACTAGCGGGAGAGTCCCATGAGCAGTTCTTC.

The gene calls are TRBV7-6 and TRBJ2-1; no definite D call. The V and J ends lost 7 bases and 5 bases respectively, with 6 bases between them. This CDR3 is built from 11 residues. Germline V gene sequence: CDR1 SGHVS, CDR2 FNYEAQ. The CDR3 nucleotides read TGTGCCAGCACCGCGAACAATGAGCAGTTCTTC. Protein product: CASTANNEQFF.

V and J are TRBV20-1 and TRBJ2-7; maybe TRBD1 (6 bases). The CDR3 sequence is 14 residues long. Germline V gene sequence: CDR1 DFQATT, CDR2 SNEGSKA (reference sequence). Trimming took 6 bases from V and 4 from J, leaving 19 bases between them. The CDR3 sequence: CSAPVPGQKYEQYF. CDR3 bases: TGCAGTGCACCTGTGCCGGGACAAAAATACGAGCAGTACTTC.

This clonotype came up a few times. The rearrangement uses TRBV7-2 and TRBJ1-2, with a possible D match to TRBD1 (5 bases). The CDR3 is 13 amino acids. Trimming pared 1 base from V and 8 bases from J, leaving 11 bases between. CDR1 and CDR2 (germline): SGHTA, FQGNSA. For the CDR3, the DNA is TGTGCCAGCAGCTTAGATCACAGGTCCGGCTACACCTTC. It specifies CASSLDHRSGYTF.

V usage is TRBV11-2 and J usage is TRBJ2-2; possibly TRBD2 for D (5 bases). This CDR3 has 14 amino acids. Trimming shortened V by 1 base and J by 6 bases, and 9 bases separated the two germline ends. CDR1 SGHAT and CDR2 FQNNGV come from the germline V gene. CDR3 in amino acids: CASSLGRGAGELFF. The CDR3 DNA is TGTGCCAGCAGCTTAGGACGGGGAGCCGGGGAGCTGTTTTTT.

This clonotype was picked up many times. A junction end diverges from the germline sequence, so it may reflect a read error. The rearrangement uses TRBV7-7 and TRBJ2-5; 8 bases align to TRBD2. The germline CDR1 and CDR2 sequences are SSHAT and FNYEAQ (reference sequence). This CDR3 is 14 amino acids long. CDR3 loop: CASSLGLAQETQYF. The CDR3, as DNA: TGTGCTAGCAGCTTAGGACTAGCTCAAGAGACCCAGTACTTC.

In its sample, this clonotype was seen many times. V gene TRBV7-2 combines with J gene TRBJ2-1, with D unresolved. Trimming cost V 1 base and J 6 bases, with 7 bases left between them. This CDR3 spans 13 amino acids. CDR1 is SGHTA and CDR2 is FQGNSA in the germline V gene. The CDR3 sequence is CASSLGQTNEQFF. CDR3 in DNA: TGTGCCAGCAGCTTAGGCCAGACCAATGAGCAGTTCTTC.